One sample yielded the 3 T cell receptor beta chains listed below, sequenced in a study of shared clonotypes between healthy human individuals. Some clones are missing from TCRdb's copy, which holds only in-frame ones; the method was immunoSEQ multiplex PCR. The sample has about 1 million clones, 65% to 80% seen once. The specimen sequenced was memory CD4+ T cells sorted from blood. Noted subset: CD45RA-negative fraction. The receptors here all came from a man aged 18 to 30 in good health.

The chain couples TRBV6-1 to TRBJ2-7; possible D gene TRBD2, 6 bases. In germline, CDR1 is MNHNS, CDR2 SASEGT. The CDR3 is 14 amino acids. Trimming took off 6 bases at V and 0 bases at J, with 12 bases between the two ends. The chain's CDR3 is CASRGTLSSYEQYF. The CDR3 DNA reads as TGTGCCAGCAGAGGGACTCTCAGCTCCTACGAGCAGTACTTC.

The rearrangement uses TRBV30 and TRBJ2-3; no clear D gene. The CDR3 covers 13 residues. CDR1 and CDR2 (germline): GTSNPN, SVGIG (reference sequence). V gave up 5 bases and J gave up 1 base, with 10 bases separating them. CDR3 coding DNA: TGTGCCTGGCGTCGGATTGGCACAGATACGCAGTATTTT. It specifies CAWRRIGTDTQYF.

The CDR3 sequence: CASRIGTSTNEKLFF. The DNA of the CDR3 is TGTGCCAGCAGAATAGGGACTTCAACTAATGAAAAACTGTTTTTT. The chain has TRBV2 and TRBJ1-4; D might be TRBD1 (5 bases). The CDR3 has 15 amino acids. With 6 bases removed from V and 0 bases from J, the gap between germline ends came to 11 bases. Germline V gene sequence: CDR1 SNHLY, CDR2 FYNNEI.